One sample yielded the 16 T cell receptor beta chains listed below, sequenced in a study of blood T cell repertoires in COVID-19. Data came from immunoSEQ multiplex PCR; TCRdb stores just in-frame clones and leaves some out. The sample lists over 75,000 clones, around 90% occurring once. Sequences were obtained from peripheral blood. These receptors all stem from a man aged 45 to 65 with COVID-19, enrolled during active disease.

The chain links TRBV28 to TRBJ1-6, with TRBD1 identical over 10 bases. Germline V lookup: CDR1 MDHEN, CDR2 SYDVKM. The CDR3 spans 16 residues. Trimming at V came to 3 bases and at J to 10 bases, leaving 9 bases not matched to a gene. CDR3 bases: TGTGCCAGCAGTTTCCCCGGGACAGGGGTTAGCTCACCCCTCCACTTT. The encoded protein is CASSFPGTGVSSPLHF.

V and J are TRBV28 and TRBJ1-1; a weak D match, TRBD1 (5 bases). CDR1 is MDHEN, CDR2 SYDVKM, per germline. V gave up 5 bases and J gave up 3 bases, with 22 bases separating them. The CDR3 runs to 17 residues. The CDR3 is CASSPWEGRGSDTEAFF. In DNA, the CDR3 is TGTGCCAGCAGTCCCTGGGAAGGGAGGGGTTCGGACACTGAAGCTTTCTTT.

This clone was seen only once. This chain uses TRBV29-1 with TRBJ1-1; 7 bases map to TRBD1. This CDR3 is built from 13 residues. The junction had 1 base not matched to a gene; V was cut back by 3 bases and J by 0 bases. Looked up from germline, CDR1 is SQVTM and CDR2 is ANQGSEA. The CDR3 nucleotides are TGCAGCGTTGATGACAGGGTGAACACTGAAGCTTTCTTT. This gives the protein CSVDDRVNTEAFF.

This chain links TRBV11-3 with TRBJ2-1; 10 nucleotides align to TRBD1. Per germline, CDR1 SGHNT and CDR2 YENEEA. Unmatched junction bases numbered 4, after V lost 1 base and J lost 4 bases. This CDR3 spans 16 amino acids. CDR3 sequence: CASSLAGTGVYNEQFF. In nucleotides, the CDR3 is TGTGCCAGCAGCTTAGCAGGGACAGGGGTTTACAATGAGCAGTTCTTC. The whole variable domain, filled in from reference TRBV11-3 and TRBJ2-1, reads EAGVVQSPRYKIIEKKQPVAFWCNPISGHNTLYWYLQNLGQGPELLIRYENEEAVDDSQLPKDRFSAERLKGVDSTLKIQPAELGDSAVYLCASSLAGTGVYNEQFFGPGTRLTVL.

The chain combines TRBV9 with TRBJ1-1; D call uncertain. Germline V CDR1 and CDR2: SGDLS, YYNGEE. V lost 4 bases, J lost 3 bases, and 7 bases lay in between. The CDR3 sequence is 12 residues long. CDR3 sequence (DNA): TGTGCCAGCAGCAGAGCCGACACTGAAGCTTTCTTT. As protein: CASSRADTEAFF.

The chain has TRBV5-6 and TRBJ1-6; TRBD1 agrees at 7 bases. V trimming: 4 bases; J trimming: 7 bases; junction bases outside the gene matches: 5. This CDR3 region has 14 residues. The V gene's germline CDR1 is SGHDT and CDR2 YYEEEE. DNA for the CDR3: TGTGCCAGCAGCCCGACGACAGGGAATTCACCCCTCCACTTT. This codes for CASSPTTGNSPLHF. Full variable domain (remainder filled in from reference TRBV5-6 and TRBJ1-6): DAGVTQSPTHLIKTRGQQVTLRCSPKSGHDTVSWYQQALGQGPQFIFQYYEEEERQRGNFPDRFSGHQFPNYSSELNVNALLLGDSALYLCASSPTTGNSPLHFGNGTRLTVT.

The rearrangement joins TRBV15 to TRBJ2-2, with 7 bases matching TRBD2. The junction had 10 bases not matched to a gene; V was cut back by 5 bases and J by 4 bases. The germline V gene encodes CDR1 LNHNV and CDR2 YYDKDF (reference sequence). CDR3 length: 16 residues. CDR3: CATSPIGAGVTGELFF. CDR3 nucleotides: TGTGCCACCAGCCCTATAGGGGCGGGGGTCACCGGGGAGCTGTTTTTT.

This chain uses TRBV28 with TRBJ2-7, with TRBD2 matching 8 bases. J lost 0 bases, V lost 2 bases, and 3 bases had no gene match. This CDR3 spans 15 amino acids. Germline V gene lookup returns CDR1 MDHEN and CDR2 SYDVKM. The CDR3 sequence: CASSLASGYSYEQYF. The CDR3 region has the DNA TGTGCCAGCAGTTTAGCTAGCGGGTACTCCTACGAGCAGTACTTC.

A single count supports this clone. This chain joins TRBV7-8 and TRBJ1-5; D perhaps matches TRBD1 (6 bases). The CDR3 loop spans 16 amino acids. The V gene lost 5 bases and the J gene lost 2 bases, with 16 bases spanning the gap. In germline, CDR1 is SGHVS, CDR2 FQNEAQ. The CDR3 sequence is CASSAEGVTGNQPQHF. For the CDR3, the DNA is TGTGCCAGCAGCGCAGAGGGGGTCACGGGCAATCAGCCCCAGCATTTT.

The V gene is TRBV12-3 or TRBV12-4, the J gene TRBJ1-5; D remains ambiguous. Trimming took off 11 bases at V and 15 bases at J, with 17 bases between the two ends. The CDR3 spans 10 residues. This CDR3 reads CAASGAPVHF. The DNA for the CDR3 is TGTGCCGCCAGCGGCGCCCCGGTGCATTTT.

V and J are TRBV5-1 and TRBJ2-1, with TRBD2 as a possible D gene (6 bases). This CDR3 has 19 residues. Trimming took 4 bases from V and 0 from J, leaving 23 bases between them. The germline V gene encodes CDR1 SGHRS and CDR2 YFSETQ. In nucleotides, the CDR3 is TGCGCCAGCAGCCCGGAGGGGCTTGGGGGGATAAGCTCCTACAATGAGCAGTTCTTC. This gives the protein CASSPEGLGGISSYNEQFF.

The V gene is TRBV4-2, the J gene TRBJ2-7, with TRBD1 matching 11 bases. The ends lost 3 bases at V and 3 bases at J; junction bases unmatched: 1. The length of the CDR3 is 14 residues. Germline CDR1 is LGHNA and CDR2 is YNFKEQ. The CDR3 is CASSQGQGDYEQYF. The CDR3 nucleotides are TGTGCCAGCAGCCAGGGACAGGGGGACTACGAGCAGTACTTC.

V is TRBV6-5 and J is TRBJ1-2; TRBD1 is a possible D gene (6 bases). The V gene lost 6 bases and the J gene lost 4 bases, with 15 bases spanning the gap. The germline gives CDR1 MNHEY, CDR2 SVGAGI. This CDR3 is built from 14 residues. The CDR3 region has the DNA TGTGCCAGCAGACCCAGACAGGAAACCTATGGCTACACCTTC. Translation: CASRPRQETYGYTF.

The J gene is TRBJ1-1, the V gene TRBV3-1 (or the pseudogene TRBV3-2); no definite D call. The germline gives CDR1 LGHDT, CDR2 YNNKEL (reference sequence). The CDR3 contains 12 residues. Trimming took off 4 bases at V and 9 bases at J, with 12 bases between the two ends. CDR3 nucleotides: TGTGCCAGCAGCCGAGGGAGCAGAAAAGCTTTCTTT. Amino acid sequence: CASSRGSRKAFF.

This clone was seen only once. This rearrangement joins TRBV5-1 to TRBJ2-3; 11 bases are shared with TRBD2. CDR1 and CDR2 from the germline V gene are SGHRS and YFSETQ. Trimming removed 4 bases from V and 1 base from J; junction bases left unmatched: 2. This CDR3 contains 15 residues. The CDR3 DNA follows: TGCGCCAGCAGCATTAGCGGGGGGGGCACAGATACGCAGTATTTT. This translates into CASSISGGGTDTQYF.

This chain links TRBV18 with TRBJ2-7; TRBD1 aligns across 8 bases. The germline CDR1 and CDR2 sequences are KGHSH and LQKENI. This CDR3 has 12 amino acids. The junction had 4 bases not matched to a gene; V was cut back by 6 bases and J by 6 bases. Written as DNA, the CDR3 is TGTGCCAGCTCTCGGACAGGGAGCGAGCAGTACTTC. Its protein product is CASSRTGSEQYF. Variable domain in full (rest from reference TRBV18 and TRBJ2-7): NAGVMQNPRHLVRRRGQEARLRCSPMKGHSHVYWYRQLPEEGLKFMVYLQKENIIDESGMPKERFSAEFPKEGPSILRIQQVVRGDSAAYFCASSRTGSEQYFGPGTRLTVT.